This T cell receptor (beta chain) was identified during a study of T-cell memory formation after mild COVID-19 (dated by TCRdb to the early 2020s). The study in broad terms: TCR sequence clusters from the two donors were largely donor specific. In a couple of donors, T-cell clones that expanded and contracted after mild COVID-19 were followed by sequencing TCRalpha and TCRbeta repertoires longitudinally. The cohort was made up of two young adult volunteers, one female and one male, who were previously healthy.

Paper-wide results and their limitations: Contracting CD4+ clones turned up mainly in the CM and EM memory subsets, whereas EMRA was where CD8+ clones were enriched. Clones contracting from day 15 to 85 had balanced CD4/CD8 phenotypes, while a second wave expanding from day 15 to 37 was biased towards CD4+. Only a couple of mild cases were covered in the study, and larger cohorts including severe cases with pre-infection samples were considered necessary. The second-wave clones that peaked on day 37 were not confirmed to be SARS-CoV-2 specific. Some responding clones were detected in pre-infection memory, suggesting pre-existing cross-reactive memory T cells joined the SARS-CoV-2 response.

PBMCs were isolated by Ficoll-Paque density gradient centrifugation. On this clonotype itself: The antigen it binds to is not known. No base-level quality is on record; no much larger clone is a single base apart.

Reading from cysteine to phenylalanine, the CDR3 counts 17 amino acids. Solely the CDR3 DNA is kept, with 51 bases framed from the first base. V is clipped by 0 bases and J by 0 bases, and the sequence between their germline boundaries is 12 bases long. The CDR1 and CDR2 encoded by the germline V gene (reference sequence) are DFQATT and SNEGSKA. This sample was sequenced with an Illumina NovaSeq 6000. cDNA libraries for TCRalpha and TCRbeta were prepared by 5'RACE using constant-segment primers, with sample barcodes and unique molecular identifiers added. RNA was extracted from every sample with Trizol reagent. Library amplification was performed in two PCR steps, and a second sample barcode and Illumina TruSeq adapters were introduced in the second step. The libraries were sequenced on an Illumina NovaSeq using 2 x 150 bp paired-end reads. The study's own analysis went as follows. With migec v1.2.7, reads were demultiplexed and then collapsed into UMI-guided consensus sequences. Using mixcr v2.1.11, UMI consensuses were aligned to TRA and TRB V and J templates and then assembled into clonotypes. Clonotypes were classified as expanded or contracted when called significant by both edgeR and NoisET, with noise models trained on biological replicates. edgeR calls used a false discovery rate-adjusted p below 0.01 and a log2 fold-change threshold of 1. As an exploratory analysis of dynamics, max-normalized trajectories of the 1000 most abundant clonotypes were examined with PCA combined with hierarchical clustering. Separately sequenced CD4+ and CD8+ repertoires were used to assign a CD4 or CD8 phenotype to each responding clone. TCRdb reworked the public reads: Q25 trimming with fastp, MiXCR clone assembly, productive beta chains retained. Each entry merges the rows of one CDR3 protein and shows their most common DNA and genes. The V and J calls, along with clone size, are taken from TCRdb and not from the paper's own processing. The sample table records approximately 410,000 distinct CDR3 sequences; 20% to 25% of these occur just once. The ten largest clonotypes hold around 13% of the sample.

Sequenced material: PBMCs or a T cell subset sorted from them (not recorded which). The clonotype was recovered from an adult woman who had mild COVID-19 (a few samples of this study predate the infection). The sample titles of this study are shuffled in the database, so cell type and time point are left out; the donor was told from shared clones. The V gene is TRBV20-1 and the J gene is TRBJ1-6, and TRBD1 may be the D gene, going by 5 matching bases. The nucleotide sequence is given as TGCAGTGCTAGAGATCTTACAGGTAGCTCCTATAATTCACCCCTCCACTTT. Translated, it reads CSARDLTGSSYNSPLHF.